The source of this T cell receptor beta chain is a study of CD8+CD57+ T cells in acquired aplastic anemia. Whole-study context: Across the sorted CD4+ and CD8+ cells, DNA amounts averaged 3.2 ug. The study, taken as a whole, reports: It was found that more than 25 CD8+ CDR3 sequences were shared between patients and controls.

The sample holds many counts of this clonotype. Its specificity is not known. The V gene lost 7 bases and the J gene lost 3 bases, with 16 bases spanning the gap. Germline V gene data show CDR1 as SEHNR and CDR2 as FQNEAQ (reference sequence). This CDR3 contains 15 residues. CDR3 and TCR beta VDJ profiling relied on genomic DNA as the template. From the reads, TCRdb called clonotypes with MiXCR, one entry per CDR3 protein. Counted here are roughly 130,000 distinct CDR3 sequences, about 46% occurring once; the ten biggest clones make up under 3%. This chain links TRBV7-9 with TRBJ1-3; D not resolved. The specimen sequenced was sorted CD4+, CD8+, or CD8+CD57+ T cells (not recorded which) from PBMCs. The clonotype was recovered from a human donor in good health, serving as a control. CDR3 DNA sequence: TGTGCCAGCACCGAAGTCTCGGGGTATGGAAACACCATATATTTT. This codes for CASTEVSGYGNTIYF.